The rows below give T cell receptor beta chains drawn from one sample of a study of T cell responses to AZD1222 COVID-19 vaccine. The table came from immunoSEQ multiplex PCR; TCRdb's copy has only in-frame clones and leaves some out. The sample holds fewer than 85,000 clones; roughly nine tenths are singletons and the top ten take about 9.3%. Sequenced here: peripheral blood, sampled 28 days after the second AZD1222 dose. The receptors shown here come from an adult who received the AZD1222 COVID-19 vaccine. Both conserved end residues are trimmed from each CDR3.

j_call v_call cdr3_aa
TRBJ2-3 TRBV5-6 ASRPRPDILDTQY
TRBJ2-7 TRBV6-4 ASSDSTPQSGEQY
TRBJ1-4 TRBV25-1 ASSGTGGPEKLF
TRBJ2-3 TRBV19 ASSMGVAGVTADTQY
TRBJ2-3 TRBV5-1 ASRWGDPTDTQY
TRBJ1-2 TRBV28 ASSVGTGQNYGYT
TRBJ2-3 TRBV30 AWSVRLANRTDTQY
TRBJ2-1 TRBV6-5 ASSPTGGGYNEQF
TRBJ2-2 TRBV5-4 ASSFWGGTGELF
TRBJ2-2 TRBV6-2/TRBV6-3 ASSYPAGKLF
TRBJ2-1 TRBV5-4 ASSSPGQGWGFITEQF
TRBJ2-4 TRBV10-3 AISEPSAGGPLAKNIQY
TRBJ1-2 TRBV25-1 ASQDRGGLGYT
TRBJ2-5 TRBV11-2 ASRQPFGTQY
TRBJ2-3 TRBV19 ASSPRGTSVNTQY
TRBJ2-5 TRBV28 ARNRGGLQETQY
TRBJ2-5 TRBV5-4 ASSAGQGRKETQY
TRBJ1-1 TRBV7-2 ASSLSLHVNTEAF
TRBJ1-5 TRBV27 ASSWGPNQPQH
TRBJ2-1 TRBV2 ASKLAPEQF
TRBJ2-1 TRBV5-1 ASSLSGGAYNEQF
TRBJ2-3 TRBV15 ATSRERTRLGDTQY
TRBJ1-6 TRBV7-3 ASSLTDRDNSPLH
TRBJ2-6 TRBV5-1 ASSGRVAGANVLT
TRBJ1-6 TRBV5-1 ASSSSGGIDNSPLH
TRBJ1-5 TRBV5-1 ASSPTGINQPQH
TRBJ1-6 TRBV6-5 ASSGVANSPLH
TRBJ2-2 TRBV9 ASSVEGQTGFKFGTGELF
TRBJ1-1 TRBV7-2 ASSRTGGAGSEAF
TRBJ1-4 TRBV3-1/TRBV3-2 ASSQGQGKLF
TRBJ2-3 TRBV27 ASSLSASLDTQY
TRBJ2-2 TRBV13 ASSLTSGGAQNTGELF
TRBJ2-5 TRBV5-1 ASELGGALSLETQY
TRBJ2-7 TRBV7-2 ASSLNGQVYEQY
TRBJ1-2 TRBV28 ASSLIGTGNYGYT
TRBJ2-1 TRBV7-6 ASSFTGSNEQF
TRBJ1-2 TRBV10-3 AIRRADYGYT
TRBJ2-1 TRBV28 ASRLARGGNEQF
TRBJ1-1 TRBV5-8 ASRAPGGTGTEAF
TRBJ2-4 TRBV10-1 ASQDEAKNIQY
TRBJ1-1 TRBV28 ASSLGRLNTEAF
TRBJ2-5 TRBV5-8 ASSLDQARETQY
TRBJ2-5 TRBV6-2/TRBV6-3 ASSRAGVFLETQY
TRBJ1-1 TRBV21-1 ASTWTGGCTEAF
TRBJ2-1 TRBV6-5 ASSPSSGVRNEQF